This T cell receptor (beta chain) was obtained from a study of CD8+ T cells in alopecia areata. This CDR3 comprises 14 residues. Germline assignment: CDR1 MGHRA and CDR2 YSYEKL. Trimming shortened V by 2 bases and J by 4 bases, and 11 bases separated the two germline ends. The authors extracted RNA and reverse transcribed it into cDNA as the sequencing template. Libraries were prepared by immunoSEQ multiplex PCR; TCRdb keeps only in-frame clonotypes and omits some of them. Of approximately 280,000 clones in the sample, 58% were seen once. Treatment specified: oral pan-JAK inhibitor, 5-10 mg twice daily.

The chain employs TRBV4-1 and TRBJ1-1; D perhaps matches TRBD1 (6 bases). The sample was CD4+ T cells sorted from blood, taken at week 24, from a patient treated with tofacitinib. The receptor was isolated from a human donor with alopecia areata. The CDR3 loop reads CASSQPGVATEAFF. CDR3 DNA sequence: TGCGCCAGCAGCCAACCAGGGGTCGCCACTGAAGCTTTCTTT.